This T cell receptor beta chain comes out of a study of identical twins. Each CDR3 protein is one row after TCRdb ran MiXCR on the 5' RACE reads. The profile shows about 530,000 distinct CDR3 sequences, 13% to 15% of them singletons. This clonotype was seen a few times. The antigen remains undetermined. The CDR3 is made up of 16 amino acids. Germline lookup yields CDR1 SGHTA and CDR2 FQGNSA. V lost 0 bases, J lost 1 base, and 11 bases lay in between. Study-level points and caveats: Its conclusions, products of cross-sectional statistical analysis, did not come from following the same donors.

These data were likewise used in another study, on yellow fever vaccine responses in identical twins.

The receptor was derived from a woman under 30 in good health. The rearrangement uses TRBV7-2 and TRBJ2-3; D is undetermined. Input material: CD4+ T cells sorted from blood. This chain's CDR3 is CASSLAPTGGTDTQYF. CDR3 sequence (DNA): TGTGCCAGCAGCTTAGCGCCGACTGGAGGCACAGATACGCAGTATTTT.